This is a list of T cell receptor beta chains from one sample in a study of shared clonotypes between healthy human individuals. Repertoires were generated with immunoSEQ multiplex PCR, while TCRdb's copy carries only in-frame clones and drops some. Here the sample spans around 700,000 clones, 72% being singletons. Sequencing was carried out using memory CD4+ T cells sorted from blood. The receptors here all came from a woman in her 30s in good health. CDR3s include the opening cysteine and the closing phenylalanine or tryptophan. Rows may omit the clone size; those that give it use once, few, many or a size class.

>TRBV28|.|TRBJ2-7
CASSFGAAREQYF
>TRBV5-8|.|TRBJ2-7
CASSLRPGAAQYF
>TRBV9|.|TRBJ2-2
CASSVQLAGDTGELFF
>TRBV5-8|.|TRBJ2-7
CASSLFILEANLYEQYF
>TRBV7-2|.|TRBJ1-1
CASSPGTGEGTEAFF
>TRBV7-6|.|TRBJ2-2
CASSLGEAGRGELFF
>TRBV2|many|TRBJ1-1
CASSDEGQGQTEAFF
>TRBV27|.|TRBJ2-1
CASRPYLPTDYNEQFF
>TRBV6-1|.|TRBJ1-1
CASTFERGNTEAFF
>TRBV7-2|few|TRBJ1-2
CASSLTREGYTF
>TRBV29-1|.|TRBJ1-1
CSVVSTAMNTEAFF
>TRBV5-4|few|TRBJ2-7
CASSLGRTGDYEQYF
>TRBV5-1|.|TRBJ2-1
CASSSSSGDYNEQFF
>TRBV6-6|once|TRBJ2-7
CASSYSGTGVYEQYF
>TRBV28|.|TRBJ2-3
CASPPSGLGDTDTQYF
>TRBV30|.|TRBJ1-1
CAWIPSNVNTEAFF
>TRBV10-3|.|TRBJ2-1
CAIRSSTMGDNEQFF
>TRBV2|.|TRBJ1-1
CASSTTGSRTEAFF
>TRBV6-1|once|TRBJ2-7
CASNRGGGSYEQYF
>TRBV19|few|TRBJ2-7
CASSIRLAGTQYF
>TRBV18|.|TRBJ2-1
CASSPRTGYNEQFF
>TRBV27|.|TRBJ2-2
CASSLFQGLAGNTGELFF
>TRBV5-1|.|TRBJ2-1
CASSSLRDSGRSSYNEQFF
>TRBV9|once|TRBJ1-2
CASSGTGGGYGYTF
>TRBV27|.|TRBJ2-2
CASSLTQGNTGELFF
>TRBV13|.|TRBJ2-3
CASSLDYTDTQYF
>TRBV4-1|few|TRBJ2-7
CASSQSRQDREQYF
>TRBV27|once|TRBJ1-5
CATLDRGNQPQHF
>TRBV7-6|.|TRBJ2-2
CASSPQAQAFNTGELFF
>TRBV19|.|TRBJ2-1
CASSSVARGEQFF
>TRBV28|.|TRBJ2-3
CASSIPKGQGTDTQYF
>TRBV5-1|many|TRBJ1-2
CASSTEDRGLNYGYTF
>TRBV5-4|.|TRBJ1-1
CASSFPGSRNTEAFF
>TRBV29-1|.|TRBJ2-1
CSVEPRTGNSYNEQFF
>TRBV9|.|TRBJ2-3
CASSVAGRVSFSDTQYF